Here is one TCR beta chain with its context. Antigen: not known. A J-beta primer mix and a sample-barcoded 5' primer were used in a second PCR of roughly 6 to 12 cycles. TCRdb used MiXCR to reprocess the 5' RACE reads, holding one entry per CDR3 protein. The repertoire holds 850,000 to 1,100,000 distinct CDR3 sequences, with 35% to 40% as singletons. This record comes from a study of blood T cells in healthy people across ages. The study, taken as a whole, reports: Donors of long life had a larger count of naive CD4+ cells and greater diversity than aged donors. Older age went with lower TCR beta diversity per million T cells, in a roughly linear way.

Trimming cost V 4 bases and J 3 bases, with 16 bases left between them. Per germline, CDR1 SGHTA and CDR2 FQGNSA. This CDR3 contains 16 residues. The sequence came from a man between 18 and 35 years old in good health. The genes are TRBV7-2 and TRBJ1-5; D not resolved. Sequenced: blood. The CDR3 DNA follows: TGTGCCAGCAGCTACGGCCCCGGCAGAAACAATCAGCCCCAGCATTTT. The encoded protein is CASSYGPGRNNQPQHF. The whole variable domain, filled in from reference TRBV7-2 and TRBJ1-5, reads GAGVSQSPSNKVTEKGKDVELRCDPISGHTALYWYRQSLGQGLEFLIYFQGNSAPDKSGLPSDRFSAERTGGSVSTLTIQRTQQEDSAVYLCASSYGPGRNNQPQHFGDGTRLSIL.